This T cell receptor beta chain comes out of a study of blood T cell repertoires in COVID-19. V shed 5 bases and J 7 bases; nucleotides not matched to a gene: 4. Germline V gene sequence: CDR1 SEHNR, CDR2 FQNEAQ (reference sequence). This CDR3 contains 12 residues. Authors' data handling: Using reference gene primer amplification, nucleated cell counts were estimated. Data came from immunoSEQ multiplex PCR; TCRdb stores just in-frame clones and leaves some out. The DNA was the basis for D and trimming; V, J and clone size are from that table. The data show under 350,000 clones, 85% to 90% seen once. The source of this sequence is a man aged 30 to 39 who had recovered from COVID-19. The genes are TRBV7-9 and TRBJ1-1, with 7 bases that match TRBD1. The sequenced material came from PBMCs or T cells enriched from blood (not recorded which). CDR3 amino acids: CASSTGTVEAFF. CDR3 sequence (DNA): TGTGCCAGCAGCACCGGGACAGTTGAAGCTTTCTTT.